This T cell receptor (beta chain) was retrieved from a study of response to subunit inactivated influenza vaccine. TCRdb processed the RT-PCR reads anew with MiXCR; each CDR3 protein has one entry. This table has around 520,000 distinct CDR3 sequences, over 25% appearing once. The sample holds a few counts of this clonotype. Antigen unknown. The CDR3 totals 12 residues. V was cut by 6 bases and J by 11 bases, with 14 bases left in between. Study outcomes and limitations: Few additional T cells are recruited per seasonal influenza vaccination, authors suggested.

This TCR was recovered from a man between 45 and 60 years old who received an inactivated influenza vaccine. The chain has TRBV12-3 or TRBV12-4 and TRBJ1-5, with D perhaps matching TRBD1 (5 bases). The sample was CD4+ T cells sorted from PBMCs, taken roughly 5 days after vaccination. CDR3 protein: CASSNGAGTQHF. The CDR3 DNA is TGTGCCAGCAGCAACGGGGCGGGGACCCAGCATTTT.